A single T cell receptor beta chain is shown here with its context. The target antigen is unknown. This sample was included in a study of T cell responses to AZD1222 COVID-19 vaccine. V was trimmed by 0 bases and J by 4 bases, leaving 9 bases between them. The CDR3 runs 14 residues. Germline lookup yields CDR1 MGHRA and CDR2 YSYEKL. Clones were sequenced by immunoSEQ multiplex PCR, and TCRdb holds only the in-frame ones, with some missing. The sample lists fewer than 140,000 clones, about nine tenths occurring once. Findings of the study overall: As reported, nearly half of all spike-specific TCRs target variant regions that are unmutated.

The genes are TRBV4-1 and TRBJ1-2; D is unclear. The source was peripheral blood, collected on day 0 of AZD1222 vaccination. The clonotype was recovered from an adult in good health. CDR3 nucleotide sequence: TGCGCCAGCAGCCAAGACGGGAGATCCTATGGCTACACCTTC. This gives the protein CASSQDGRSYGYTF.